A selection of T cell receptor beta chains follows, all from one sample in a study of graft-versus-host responses after intestinal transplantation. Which antigens these TCRs recognize remains unknown. TCRdb keeps only in-frame clones here, not all; method: immunoSEQ multiplex PCR. The table includes about 110,000 clones, 90% to 95% detected once. Sample: unstimulated CD8+ T cells sorted from spleen or lymph node cells, taken before intestinal transplant. Source of these receptors: a human donor who received an intestinal transplant. CDR3s include the opening cysteine and the closing phenylalanine or tryptophan. Fields, in order: clone size, D gene, J gene, V gene, CDR3 DNA, CDR3 protein. D genes are given only for firm matches. Clone size, where shown, is once, few, many, or a class for clones that have expanded.

>.|TRBD1|TRBJ1-2|TRBV5-6
TGTGCCAGCAGCTTCGTGACAGGGGCGTTGGGCGGCTACACCTTC
CASSFVTGALGGYTF
>.|.|TRBJ1-1|TRBV4-1
TGCGCCAGCAGCCAAGATAGTGGCAGGATGCCTGAAGCTTTCTTT
CASSQDSGRMPEAFF
>.|.|TRBJ1-5|TRBV2
TGTGCCAGCAGTGAGGGGGTTTTGAGCAATCAGCCCCAGCATTTT
CASSEGVLSNQPQHF
>.|.|TRBJ1-5|TRBV7-8
TGTGCCAGCAGCCCTATGACAGGCCTCAATCAGCCCCAGCATTTT
CASSPMTGLNQPQHF
>.|.|TRBJ1-3|TRBV30
TGTGCCTGGTCAGCAAGGGGGATCTCTGGAAACACCATATATTTT
CAWSARGISGNTIYF
>.|.|TRBJ2-2|TRBV11-3
TGTGCCAGCACCGACCAGGGGAGAACCGGGGAGCTGTTTTTT
CASTDQGRTGELFF
>.|.|TRBJ1-4|TRBV7-9
TGTGCCAGCAGCTTATATAGGGGTAAAGGGGAAAAACTGTTTTTT
CASSLYRGKGEKLFF
>.|TRBD2|TRBJ2-5|TRBV6-6
TGTGCCAGCAGTTACTCCAGCGGGACGGAGACCCAGTACTTC
CASSYSSGTETQYF
>.|.|TRBJ1-2|TRBV4-1
TGCGCCAGCAGCCAAGGGGGCGGAGGGTTCGGTGGCTACACCTTC
CASSQGGGGFGGYTF
>.|.|TRBJ2-7|TRBV18
TGTGCCAGCTCACCACCCGAGGCCCTCGAGCAGTACTTC
CASSPPEALEQYF
>.|TRBD2|TRBJ2-7|TRBV6-5
TGTGCCGCCCGCGGGGGGGGATACGAGCAGTACTTC
CAARGGGYEQYF
>.|.|TRBJ2-1|TRBV9
TGTGCCAGCAGCTACGGACCTGACAATGAGCAGTTCTTC
CASSYGPDNEQFF
>few|TRBD1|TRBJ2-7|TRBV19
TGTGCCAGTGGGACAGGAGAATCCTACGAGCAGTACTTC
CASGTGESYEQYF
>.|TRBD1|TRBJ2-1|TRBV10-3
TGTGCCATCAGTGGGGGGACAGGGATTGCCTACAATGAGCAGTTCTTC
CAISGGTGIAYNEQFF
>.|TRBD1|TRBJ2-1|TRBV19
TGTGCCACGGGACAGGTGCCTCGAAGCTCCTACAATGAGCAGTTCTTC
CATGQVPRSSYNEQFF
>.|TRBD1|TRBJ2-2|TRBV5-6
TGTGCCAGCAGCTTATTTGTGGGACAGGGGCTCGGGGAGCTGTTTTTT
CASSLFVGQGLGELFF
>once|TRBD2|TRBJ2-7|TRBV5-1
TGCGCCAGCAGCTGGACTAGCGGGATCTCCTACGAGCAGTACTTC
CASSWTSGISYEQYF
>.|.|TRBJ2-1|TRBV13
TGTGCCAGCAGCCTGTCGAATGGTGCGGGTTCCTACAATGAGCAGTTCTTC
CASSLSNGAGSYNEQFF
>.|.|TRBJ1-5|TRBV19
TGTGCCAGTAGTATATGGGACAATCAGCCCCAGCATTTT
CASSIWDNQPQHF
>.|.|TRBJ2-7|TRBV27
TGTGCCAGCAGTTTGGGGGATGGAGTCTACGAGCAGTACTTC
CASSLGDGVYEQYF
>.|TRBD2|TRBJ2-5|TRBV27
TGTGCCAGCAGCTTATCGCGGGGGACGCAAGAGACCCAGTACTTC
CASSLSRGTQETQYF
>.|.|TRBJ1-1|TRBV19
TGTGCCAGTAGTCGGGGCGTGTTGTTCACTGAAGCTTTCTTT
CASSRGVLFTEAFF
>.|TRBD2|TRBJ2-4|TRBV29-1
TGCAGCGTGTCCGGGACTAGCGGACTAGCCAAAAACATTCAGTACTTC
CSVSGTSGLAKNIQYF
>.|TRBD2|TRBJ2-7|TRBV10-3
TGTGCCATCAGTGAATCAATCGGGACTAGCGGCTACGAGCAGTACTTC
CAISESIGTSGYEQYF
>.|.|TRBJ2-7|TRBV19
TGTGCCAGTAGTGGCGGGTTCGAGCAGTACTTC
CASSGGFEQYF
>.|TRBD2|TRBJ2-7|TRBV6-5
TGTGCCAGCAGTTACCCAACTAGCGGGGAACACTACGAGCAGTACTTC
CASSYPTSGEHYEQYF
>.|.|TRBJ2-1|TRBV25-1
TGTGCCACGACCGAGGGGGGTGGGAGGGTAGATGAGCAGTTCTTC
CATTEGGGRVDEQFF
>.|.|TRBJ2-7|TRBV19
TGTGCCAGTAGTTCAGGACTGACCTACGAGCAGTACTTC
CASSSGLTYEQYF
>.|.|TRBJ2-1|TRBV6-5
TGTGCCAGCAGCGGGACGGGCCAACGGCAGTTCTTC
CASSGTGQRQFF
>.|.|TRBJ1-4|TRBV6-5
TGTGCCAGCAGTTACCGGTCGCAGGGAGGGGAAAAACTGTTTTTT
CASSYRSQGGEKLFF
>.|.|TRBJ2-2|TRBV13
TGTGCCAGCAGCCGAGGGACCGGGGAGCTGTTTTTT
CASSRGTGELFF
>.|TRBD2|TRBJ2-2|TRBV7-6
TGTGCCAGCAGCCCTCATCGGACTAGCGAATTCCCCGGGGAGCTGTTTTTT
CASSPHRTSEFPGELFF
>few|.|TRBJ1-3|TRBV4-1
TGCGCCAGCAGCCATCAACCCCGCTCTGGAAACACCATATATTTT
CASSHQPRSGNTIYF
>once|.|TRBJ1-1|TRBV10-2
TGCGCCAGCAGTGAGGCGGGGACCATGAACACTGAAGCTTTCTTT
CASSEAGTMNTEAFF
>.|TRBD2|TRBJ2-1|TRBV10-1
TGCGCCAGCAGTGGGACTAGCGGCGGCAACGCCGAGCAGTTCTTC
CASSGTSGGNAEQFF
>.|TRBD2|TRBJ2-3|TRBV27
TGTGCCAGCAGTTTATCGGAGGGACTAGCGGGAATCACAGATACGCAGTATTTT
CASSLSEGLAGITDTQYF
>.|.|TRBJ2-2|TRBV5-1
TGCGCCAGCAGCGGGATTCGGCGAGACACCGGGGAGCTGTTTTTT
CASSGIRRDTGELFF
>few|.|TRBJ2-1|TRBV9
TGTGCCAGCAGCGTGGTAGGCCCTGAGCAGTTCTTC
CASSVVGPEQFF
>.|TRBD2|TRBJ2-2|TRBV7-6
TGTGCCAGCAGCCGTCGACTAGCGGGCACGAACACCGGGGAGCTGTTTTTT
CASSRRLAGTNTGELFF
>.|.|TRBJ2-1|TRBV13
TGTGCCAGCAGCTCGGCGGGCCATGGAGGCTACAATGAGCAGTTCTTC
CASSSAGHGGYNEQFF
>few|.|TRBJ1-5|TRBV19
TGTGCCAGCTGCAGGACCGCTTATAGCAATCAGCCCCAGCATTTT
CASCRTAYSNQPQHF
>once|.|TRBJ1-1|TRBV12-1
TGTGCCAGCAGCCTCGGGGGTCGCGGCTCCACTGAAGCTTTCTTT
CASSLGGRGSTEAFF
>.|.|TRBJ1-2|TRBV27
TGTGCCAGCAAAACTCAAGGTGGCTACACCTTC
CASKTQGGYTF
>.|TRBD2|TRBJ2-5|TRBV7-9
TGTGCCAGCAGCCAGGGACTAGCTCTTTGGGAGACCCAGTACTTC
CASSQGLALWETQYF
>.|.|TRBJ2-7|TRBV27
TGTGCCAGCAGTTTAAGGGGGACTGTTACCTACGAGCAGTACTTC
CASSLRGTVTYEQYF
>.|.|TRBJ2-1|TRBV10-1
TGCGCCAGCAGTGAGGATTCGGGCCCTGACAATGAGCAGTTCTTC
CASSEDSGPDNEQFF
>.|.|TRBJ2-1|TRBV11-3
TGTGCCAGCAGCTTAGGCGGGATCAATGAGCAGTTCTTC
CASSLGGINEQFF
>.|.|TRBJ1-1|TRBV15
TGTGCCACCAGCAGAGATGCAGGCCTGAACACTGAAGCTTTCTTT
CATSRDAGLNTEAFF
>.|.|TRBJ2-3|TRBV6-7
TGTGCCAGCAGCTCGGACCGGAGGACGTTGCCGGATACGCAGTATTTT
CASSSDRRTLPDTQYF
>.|TRBD1|TRBJ1-4|TRBV9
TGTGCCAGCAGCGCAGGGACAGGGAATGAAAAACTGTTTTTT
CASSAGTGNEKLFF
>.|.|TRBJ1-1|TRBV25-1
TGTGCCAGCAGGTCGGACGGGAACACTGAAGCTTTCTTT
CASRSDGNTEAFF
>.|.|TRBJ2-7|TRBV5-8
TGTGCCAGCAGCCCTAGGACAGTCTACTCCTACGAGCAGTACTTC
CASSPRTVYSYEQYF
>once|.|TRBJ1-1|TRBV4-1
TGCGCCAGCAGCCAAGATCCTCTCCCGGTTGGGACTGAAGCTTTCTTT
CASSQDPLPVGTEAFF
>.|TRBD1|TRBJ2-4|TRBV4-1
TGCGCCAGCAGCCTCGGGACAGAAAACATTCAGTACTTC
CASSLGTENIQYF
>.|.|TRBJ2-2|TRBV4-2
TGTGCCAGCAGCCAAGTGGGGACCGGGGAGCTGTTTTTT
CASSQVGTGELFF
>.|TRBD2|TRBJ2-1|TRBV6-1
TGTGCCAGCAGTGACGACCCGGGACTAGCGGGAGAAAGTGAGCAGTTCTTC
CASSDDPGLAGESEQFF
>.|.|TRBJ2-1|TRBV6-5
TGTGCCTCCGCAAGGGAGGACTCCTACAATGAGCAGTTCTTC
CASAREDSYNEQFF